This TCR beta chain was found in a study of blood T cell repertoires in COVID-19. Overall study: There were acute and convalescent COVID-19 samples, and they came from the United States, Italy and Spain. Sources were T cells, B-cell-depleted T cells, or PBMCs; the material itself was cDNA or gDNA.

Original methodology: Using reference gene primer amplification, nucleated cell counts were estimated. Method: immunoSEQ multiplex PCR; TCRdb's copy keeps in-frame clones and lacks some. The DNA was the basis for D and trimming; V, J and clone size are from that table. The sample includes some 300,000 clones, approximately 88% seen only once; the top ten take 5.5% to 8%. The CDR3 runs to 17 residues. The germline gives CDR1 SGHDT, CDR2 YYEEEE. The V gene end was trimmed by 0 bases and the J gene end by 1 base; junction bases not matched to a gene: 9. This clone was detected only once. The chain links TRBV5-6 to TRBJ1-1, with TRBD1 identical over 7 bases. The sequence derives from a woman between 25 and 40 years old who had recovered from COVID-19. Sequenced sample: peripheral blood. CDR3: CASSLVRQGRENTEAFF. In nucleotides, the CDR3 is TGTGCCAGCAGCTTGGTACGACAGGGTCGAGAGAACACTGAAGCTTTCTTT.